This TCR beta chain was retrieved from a study of cytomegalovirus exposure and HLA in healthy donors. 13 Jbeta primers and 60 Vbeta primers were used for the PCR. The repertoire was sequenced with immunoSEQ multiplex PCR; TCRdb's copy has only in-frame clones and lacks some. This sample has a few hundred thousand clones; 80% occur once, and the top ten carry about 0.28%. This clone was seen more than once but under ten times. Its antigen remains unidentified. Losses at the gene ends were 3 bases for V and 1 base for J; bases not matched to a gene: 7. The CDR3 extends over 16 amino acids. Study findings and constraints: There were reportedly fewer N-insertions in an Asian-associated ancestry cluster than the approximately 640-donor mean, in a later analysis.

Source material: PBMCs. This TCR was sampled from a girl aged 2 to 9 in good health and CMV-seronegative. V gene TRBV23-1 combines with J gene TRBJ1-2; TRBD1 aligns across 8 bases. TRBV23-1 is flagged as an ORF with uncertain function. The DNA of the CDR3 is TGCGCCAGCAGTCAGCCACAGGGGGGCTATAACTATGGCTACACCTTC. It codes for CASSQPQGGYNYGYTF.